The 22 T cell receptor beta chains given below trace back to one sample, sequenced in a study of T-cell memory formation after mild COVID-19. A single record per CDR3 protein comes from TCRdb applying MiXCR to the 5' RACE reads. This table has about 470,000 distinct CDR3 sequences, over 15% appearing once. Sequencing input: PBMCs or a T cell subset sorted from them (not recorded which). Receptors originate from an adult woman who had mild COVID-19 (a few samples of this study predate the infection). Cell type and time point are not known.

The V and J genes are TRBV7-6 and TRBJ2-1; maybe TRBD2 (5 bases). This CDR3 comprises 16 residues. V lost 1 base and J lost 5, with 15 bases in between. The germline CDR1 and CDR2 sequences are SGHVS and FNYEAQ. The CDR3 DNA reads as TGTGCCAGCAGCTTAGAGAGGGATCGCCTGAACAATGAGCAGTTCTTC. Translation gives CASSLERDRLNNEQFF.

The V call is TRBV9, the J call TRBJ2-5, with TRBD2 matching 9 bases. There are 15 residues in the CDR3. The germline V gene has CDR1 SGDLS and CDR2 YYNGEE. The V segment lost 3 bases and the J segment 5 bases; nucleotides outside the gene matches: 8. The CDR3 nucleotides read TGTGCCAGCAGCGCAGAGGCTAGCGGGATGGAGACCCAGTACTTC. This translates into CASSAEASGMETQYF.

This clonotype was detected many times. DNA for the CDR3: TGTGCCAGCTCACGTCTCAGGGGACAAGAGACCCAGTACTTC. Translating gives CASSRLRGQETQYF. This rearrangement joins TRBV18 to TRBJ2-5, with D possibly matching TRBD1 (6 bases). V lost 4 bases and J lost 2, with 11 bases in between. Germline V CDR1 and CDR2: KGHSH, LQKENI. The CDR3 runs to 14 residues.

There are a few counts of this clonotype. J is TRBJ2-7 and V is TRBV5-6; TRBD1 agrees at 9 bases. CDR1 SGHDT and CDR2 YYEEEE come from the germline V gene. The CDR3 has 16 residues. The V gene end was trimmed by 0 bases and the J gene end by 4 bases; junction bases not matched to a gene: 8. The CDR3 coding sequence is TGTGCCAGCAGCTTGGCGTTGGGACAGGGACTTTACGAGCAGTACTTC. This translates into CASSLALGQGLYEQYF.

V is TRBV6-5 and J is TRBJ2-7, with 8 bases aligning to TRBD1. V was clipped by 5 bases and J by 7 bases; unmatched bases: 19. The CDR3 totals 17 residues. Germline V lookup: CDR1 MNHEY, CDR2 SVGAGI. As DNA, the CDR3 is TGTGCCAGCAGTCAACACTCAGGGGGCGGCGATTCGAATGAGCAGTACTTC. As protein: CASSQHSGGGDSNEQYF.

This chain links TRBV20-1 with TRBJ1-5; no firm D call. Germline CDR1 reads DFQATT; CDR2 reads SNEGSKA (reference sequence). The CDR3 runs to 13 residues. The V end lost 4 bases, the J end lost 0 bases, and 7 bases lay between the germline ends. The CDR3 sequence: CSATEDSNQPQHF. CDR3 nucleotide sequence: TGCAGTGCTACTGAGGATAGCAATCAGCCCCAGCATTTT.

This clonotype has just a few counts. This chain joins TRBV7-2 and TRBJ2-1, with 8 bases that match TRBD2. The CDR3 is 15 residues long. With 5 bases clipped from V and 0 bases from J, the junction kept 3 bases outside the gene matches. Germline lookup yields CDR1 SGHTA and CDR2 FQGNSA. CDR3: CASSRGLDSYNEQFF. CDR3 in DNA: TGTGCCAGCAGCCGGGGACTAGACTCCTACAATGAGCAGTTCTTC.

This clonotype was detected only a few times. This sequence joins TRBV5-5 and TRBJ2-7; TRBD1 might be the D (6 bases). Trimming removed 4 bases at V and 1 base at J, with 9 bases between. CDR3 size: 13 residues. Germline-derived CDR1 and CDR2 are SGHKS and YYEKEE (reference sequence). CDR3 DNA sequence: TGTGCCAGCAGCGATGGACAGTCCTACGAGCAGTACTTC. Residues: CASSDGQSYEQYF.

The chain joins TRBV4-1 to TRBJ2-3; D is unclear. V lost 0 bases to trimming and J lost 4 bases, with 11 bases between them. There are 15 residues in the CDR3. The germline CDR1 and CDR2 sequences are MGHRA and YSYEKL. The CDR3 DNA is TGCGCCAGCAGCCAAGAGGGCGTTAGGTCAGATACGCAGTATTTT. Its translation is CASSQEGVRSDTQYF.

V and J are TRBV12-3 or TRBV12-4 and TRBJ1-2; tentatively, D is TRBD1 (6 bases). This CDR3 spans 16 amino acids. V lost 3 bases to trimming and J lost 2 bases, with 16 bases between them. The CDR3 spells CASSLDLTGSNYGYTF. The CDR3 nucleotides are TGTGCCAGCAGTTTGGACCTGACAGGATCGAACTATGGCTACACCTTC.

This clonotype has a count of ten or more. The gene calls are TRBV5-1 and TRBJ2-7, with TRBD1 matching 7 bases. V lost 5 bases, J lost 4 bases, and 6 bases stayed unmatched. CDR3 size: 13 residues. Germline CDR1 reads SGHRS; CDR2 reads YFSETQ. CDR3 bases: TGCGCCAGCAGAGGGACAGACGAATACGAGCAGTACTTC. Translated, it gives CASRGTDEYEQYF.

Only a few counts were recorded for this clonotype. The rearrangement links TRBV30 to TRBJ1-5, with D possibly matching TRBD1 (5 bases). Per germline, CDR1 GTSNPN and CDR2 SVGIG (reference sequence). The CDR3 extends over 17 amino acids. Deletions cut 2 bases from V and 1 base from J, with 18 bases between. For the CDR3, the DNA is TGTGCCTGGAGTCTCGGGGGATTGGCGTACAGCAATCAGCCCCAGCATTTT. It specifies CAWSLGGLAYSNQPQHF.

This clonotype was counted only a few times. The chain has TRBV29-1 and TRBJ2-1; 11 nucleotides line up with TRBD2. The CDR3 extends over 16 amino acids. Germline assignment: CDR1 SQVTM and CDR2 ANQGSEA. V lost 0 bases to trimming and J lost 5 bases; unmatched junction nucleotides: 6. CDR3 protein: CSVEEVSGGAHNEQFF. As DNA, the CDR3 is TGCAGCGTTGAAGAGGTTAGCGGGGGGGCCCACAATGAGCAGTTCTTC.

This clonotype came up a few times. The chain has TRBV2 and TRBJ2-5; 9 nucleotides line up with TRBD2. This CDR3 contains 16 residues. Trimming took 1 base from V and 5 from J; bases not matched to a gene: 8. CDR1 and CDR2 (germline): SNHLY, FYNNEI. CDR3 in amino acids: CASSEGLAGYLETQYF. The DNA for the CDR3 is TGTGCCAGCAGTGAAGGTCTAGCGGGGTATCTGGAGACCCAGTACTTC. The variable domain in full, completed from reference TRBV2 and TRBJ2-5, reads EPEVTQTPSHQVTQMGQEVILRCVPISNHLYFYWYRQILGQKVEFLVSFYNNEISEKSEIFDDQFSVERPDGSNFTLKIRSTKLEDSAMYFCASSEGLAGYLETQYFGPGTRLLVL.

Here the CDR3 reads CASSLDQGRDLTEAFF. The DNA for the CDR3 is TGTGCCAGCAGCTTAGACCAAGGACGGGATCTCACTGAAGCTTTCTTT. The rearrangement links TRBV11-2 to TRBJ1-1; D not resolved. Germline V gene lookup returns CDR1 SGHAT and CDR2 FQNNGV. This CDR3 comprises 16 residues. Trimming took 0 bases from V and 4 from J, leaving 15 bases between them.

In its sample, this clonotype was seen a few times. The rearrangement joins TRBV5-1 to TRBJ2-5; 9 bases match TRBD1. The J segment lost 3 bases and the V segment lost 2 bases, leaving 5 bases of the junction unmatched. In germline, CDR1 is SGHRS, CDR2 YFSETQ. The CDR3 is 15 amino acids. The CDR3 DNA is TGCGCCAGCAGCTTAAGACGGACAGGGGAAGAGACCCAGTACTTC. Encoded protein: CASSLRRTGEETQYF.

Comments on this clonotype: Its ends do not fully match the called genes, so a read error is possible. The chain carries TRBV5-1 and TRBJ1-1; D is uncertain. In germline, CDR1 is SGHRS, CDR2 YFSETQ. This CDR3 comprises 14 residues. Here the CDR3 reads CSSSLVAGNTEAFF. CDR3 nucleotides: TGCTCCAGCAGCTTGGTGGCCGGGAACACTGAAGCTTTCTTT.

The CDR3 loop reads CSVRAGSNEQFF. The CDR3 DNA reads as TGCAGCGTTAGAGCAGGGTCAAATGAGCAGTTCTTC. The V call is TRBV29-1, the J call TRBJ2-1; D is perhaps TRBD1 (5 bases). V gave up 5 bases and J gave up 7 bases, with 12 bases separating them. Germline CDR1 reads SQVTM; CDR2 reads ANQGSEA. The CDR3 is made up of 12 amino acids.

There are a few counts of this clonotype. The gene calls are TRBV5-1 and TRBJ2-5; possible D gene TRBD1, 6 bases. The V and J ends lost 6 bases and 1 base respectively, with 13 bases between them. CDR1 and CDR2 from the germline V gene are SGHRS and YFSETQ. The CDR3 extends over 14 amino acids. The CDR3 bases are TGCGCCAGCAATTCCAGGGGTCCCCAAGAGACCCAGTACTTC. Translated: CASNSRGPQETQYF.

The chain has TRBV4-1 and TRBJ1-4, with 9 nucleotides matching TRBD1. The CDR3 is made up of 18 amino acids. Trimming at V came to 3 bases and at J to 10 bases, leaving 18 bases not matched to a gene. Germline V CDR1 and CDR2: MGHRA, YSYEKL. CDR3 nucleotides: TGCGCCAGCAGCCAGGCCGGGACAGGGTCGGGTTGGGGCAGAAAACTGTTTTTT. Encoded protein: CASSQAGTGSGWGRKLFF.

This clonotype was seen more than once but under ten times. The V call is TRBV6-6, the J call TRBJ2-7, with TRBD2 identical over 11 bases. The trim removed 0 bases at V and 0 bases at J, leaving 19 bases unmatched. The CDR3 runs to 22 residues. Germline lookup yields CDR1 MNHNY and CDR2 SVGAGI (reference sequence). The CDR3 reads CASSYSPRSGSSGRPRSYEQYF. The CDR3 nucleotides read TGTGCCAGCAGTTACTCCCCACGATCGGGGTCTAGCGGGAGGCCCCGCTCCTACGAGCAGTACTTC.

The rearrangement uses TRBV12-3 or TRBV12-4 and TRBJ2-3; D is possibly TRBD1 (6 bases). Trimming left V 7 bases short and J 0 bases short, with 14 bases between. The length of the CDR3 is 15 residues. CDR3 in amino acids: CASTLSGVSTDTQYF. Written as DNA, the CDR3 is TGTGCCAGCACCCTTTCAGGGGTTAGCACAGATACGCAGTATTTT.